The 17 T cell receptor beta chains below were found in one sample sequenced in a study of read filtering for tumor transcriptome and immune sequencing. From 300 to 450 ng of RNA, a library with molecular barcoded alpha/delta and beta/gamma adaptors was made. TCRdb reprocessed the reads with MiXCR, giving one entry per CDR3 protein. The top ten hold around 20% of the sample, which has about 39,000 distinct CDR3 sequences, approximately 14% seen once. The sequenced sample consisted of a population of CD138-negative cells sorted from bone marrow. The receptors were gathered from a donor older than 35 with multiple myeloma.

For this clonotype: One base away lies a much larger clone, so this may be a sequencing read error. As DNA, the CDR3 is TGTGCCGGCAAGAGGCAGCACACTGAAGCTTTCTTT. This gives the protein CAGKRQHTEAFF. The chain has TRBV12-3 or TRBV12-4 and TRBJ1-1; D is undetermined. Between the trimmed V and J ends, which lost 11 bases and 3 bases, there was a span of 13 bases. The CDR3 is 12 amino acids.

The V gene is TRBV24-1, the J gene TRBJ1-1, with D perhaps matching TRBD1 (6 bases). V was clipped by 9 bases and J by 2 bases, with 6 bases between them. This CDR3 region has 11 residues. CDR1 KGHDR and CDR2 SFDVKD come from the germline V gene. CDR3: CATGTNTEAFF. The CDR3 DNA reads as TGTGCCACCGGGACAAACACTGAAGCTTTCTTT.

This clonotype was observed many times. V usage is TRBV20-1 and J usage is TRBJ2-5, with unresolved D. Germline CDR1 DFQATT, CDR2 SNEGSKA (reference sequence). This CDR3 has 14 amino acids. The CDR3 protein is CSAPPTVHQETQYF. CDR3 bases: TGCAGCGCACCTCCGACGGTACACCAAGAGACCCAGTACTTC.

This clonotype was counted once. Since a far larger clone is one base different, this is likely a read error. V is TRBV6-5 and J is TRBJ1-5; TRBD1 is a possible D gene (5 bases). V was pared by 8 bases and J by 3 bases, with 11 bases between. The V gene's germline CDR1 is MNHEY and CDR2 SVGAGI. This CDR3 comprises 13 residues. The CDR3 sequence: CASACRDNQPQHF. The CDR3 nucleotides are TGTGCCAGCGCCTGCAGGGACAATCAGCCCCAGCATTTT.

This clonotype was seen ten or more times. The chain joins TRBV20-1 to TRBJ2-1, with D possibly matching TRBD2 (7 bases). The CDR3 sequence is 16 residues long. With 2 bases removed from V and 0 bases from J, the gap between germline ends came to 14 bases. Germline CDR1 DFQATT, CDR2 SNEGSKA (reference sequence). The CDR3 sequence: CSARMRGGSSYNEQFF. The CDR3 bases are TGCAGTGCTAGAATGAGGGGGGGGAGCTCCTACAATGAGCAGTTCTTC.

This clonotype was observed many times. The rearrangement links TRBV19 to TRBJ1-3, with D hard to call. V was pared by 8 bases and J by 0 bases, with 14 bases between. Germline values: CDR1 LNHDA, CDR2 SQIVND (reference sequence). This CDR3 comprises 15 residues. DNA for the CDR3: TGTGCCAGTGATCGACGGGTTAACTCTGGAAACACCATATATTTT. This gives the protein CASDRRVNSGNTIYF.

This clonotype was detected ten times or more. J is TRBJ2-2 and V is TRBV29-1; D call uncertain. CDR3 length: 12 amino acids. The germline V and J ends were trimmed by 7 bases and 1 base, with 7 bases remaining between them. Germline-derived CDR1 and CDR2 are SQVTM and ANQGSEA. The CDR3 region has the DNA TGCAGCGCTGTCAGGAACACCGGGGAGCTGTTTTTT. Its translation is CSAVRNTGELFF.

This clonotype was detected many times. The V and J genes are TRBV4-3 and TRBJ2-3; TRBD2 agrees at 8 bases. The CDR3 has 16 residues. Germline V CDR1 and CDR2: LGHNA, YSLEER. V shed 4 bases and J 0 bases; nucleotides not matched to a gene: 6. The CDR3 region has the DNA TGCGCCAGCAGCCTCCGGACTAGCTCTAGCACAGATACGCAGTATTTT. Protein: CASSLRTSSSTDTQYF.

This clonotype was found a few times. V is TRBV9 and J is TRBJ1-1, with 9 positions matching TRBD1. V shed 2 bases and J 8 bases; nucleotides not matched to a gene: 4. The V gene's germline CDR1 is SGDLS and CDR2 YYNGEE. The CDR3 has 13 residues. DNA of the CDR3: TGTGCCAGCAGCGTCCTTGGACAGGGGGAAGCTTTCTTT. As protein: CASSVLGQGEAFF.

Worth noting for this clonotype: This probably arose from a read error, given a far larger clone one base away. V is TRBV5-6 and J is TRBJ1-6; D is uncertain. Germline CDR1 reads SGHDT; CDR2 reads YYEEEE. The CDR3 runs 12 residues. CDR3 region: CASSLLQLEASF. The CDR3 region has the DNA TGTGCCAGCAGCTTGCTACAGCTTGAAGCTTCCTTT. The whole variable domain, filled in from reference TRBV5-6 and TRBJ1-6, reads DAGVTQSPTHLIKTRGQQVTLRCSPKSGHDTVSWYQQALGQGPQFIFQYYEEEERQRGNFPDRFSGHQFPNYSSELNVNALLLGDSALYLCASSLLQLEASFGNGTRLTVT.

This clonotype came up many times. The chain combines TRBV6-5 with TRBJ1-1; no clear D gene. The CDR3 runs 14 residues. V was shortened by 2 bases and J by 0 bases, with 7 bases between the two germline ends. Germline V gene lookup returns CDR1 MNHEY and CDR2 SVGAGI. DNA for the CDR3: TGTGCCAGCAGTTACGGCGGGGTGAACACTGAAGCTTTCTTT. Amino acids: CASSYGGVNTEAFF.

In this sample, this clonotype turned up many times. The chain uses TRBV7-2 and TRBJ1-1; D is ambiguous. This CDR3 has 14 residues. Germline V lookup: CDR1 SGHTA, CDR2 FQGNSA. Trimming pared 1 base from V and 3 bases from J, leaving 9 bases between. CDR3 in amino acids: CASSLVFGDTEAFF. The CDR3 region has the DNA TGTGCCAGCAGCTTAGTCTTCGGGGACACTGAAGCTTTCTTT.

This clonotype was seen once. This may be a read error: a much more frequent sequence differs by one nucleotide. The chain combines TRBV5-5 with TRBJ2-1; D not resolved. The CDR3 is made up of 15 amino acids. From germline, CDR1 is SGHKS and CDR2 YYEKEE (reference sequence). CDR3 DNA: TGCGCCAGCAGCTTGTTTCGGGTCGGCGACAAGGAGCAGTTCTTC. Translating it yields CASSLFRVGDKEQFF.

Only a few counts were recorded for this clonotype. A much bigger clone sits one base away, suggesting this may be a read error. The rearrangement uses TRBV29-1 and TRBJ1-2; D ambiguous. The CDR3 spans 13 residues. Per the germline V gene, CDR1 is SQVTM and CDR2 is ANQGSEA. Trimming removed 0 bases from V and 4 bases from J, with 9 bases in between. Written as DNA, the CDR3 is TGCAGCGTTGAAGATCGGCAGCCCTATGGCTACACCTTC. This codes for CSVEDRQPYGYTF.

This clonotype was found many times. V is TRBV18 and J is TRBJ2-1; 11 bases map to TRBD2. Trimming at V came to 4 bases and at J to 3 bases, leaving 2 bases not matched to a gene. The CDR3 has 15 residues. Germline-derived CDR1 and CDR2 are KGHSH and LQKENI. CDR3 nucleotide sequence: TGTGCCAGCTCACAACTAGCGGGGGACTACAATGAGCAGTTCTTC. Amino acid sequence: CASSQLAGDYNEQFF.

This clonotype was seen ten or more times. The chain combines TRBV7-2 with TRBJ2-3, with TRBD2 matching over 12 bases. V dropped 2 bases and J dropped 2; count of bases not matched to a gene: 5. CDR1 and CDR2 (germline): SGHTA, FQGNSA. The CDR3 is 17 residues long. Here the CDR3 DNA reads TGTGCCAGCAGCTTACAATCTAGCGGGGGGGACACAGATACGCAGTATTTT. The encoded protein is CASSLQSSGGDTDTQYF.

This clonotype was seen at least ten times. V gene TRBV6-2 or TRBV6-3 combines with J gene TRBJ2-1, with D maybe TRBD1 (5 bases). Germline V CDR1 and CDR2: MNHEY, SVGEGT. The CDR3 extends over 13 amino acids. Trimming left V 6 bases short and J 1 base short, with 7 bases between. The CDR3 DNA reads TGTGCCAGCAGAGGGGTTTCCTACAATGAGCAGTTCTTC. This translates into CASRGVSYNEQFF.